The clone carrying this T cell receptor (beta chain) was counted a few times. Its antigen remains unknown. Individual cDNA molecules each carried unique molecular identifiers attached by the library. TCRdb reanalysed the RACE reads using MiXCR and keeps one entry per CDR3 protein. Among 270,000 or so distinct CDR3 sequences listed, about 7.7% were seen once. This entry belongs to a study of human T cells and chemical hapten exposure. Study-wide findings and caveats: There was alopecia in the donors, so their immune response may differ from that of healthy people.

Time point reported: pre-sensitization, week 0. The treatment denotes: therapeutic diphenylcyclopropenone sensitization with weekly scalp DPC. Prior to each patch test being applied, blood was drawn. Trimming pared 0 bases from V and 2 bases from J, leaving 10 bases between. The CDR3 spans 15 residues. Germline loops: CDR1 LGHDT, CDR2 YNNKEL (reference sequence). Material: whole blood, obtained in connection with sensitization to the hapten diphenylcyclopropenone (DPC). The chain joins TRBV3-1 to TRBJ1-2; D is possibly TRBD1 (6 bases). This TCR was sampled from a man in his late teens or twenties with alopecia areata. Some clones in this sample may be carry-over from other donors' samples. The CDR3 loop is CASSQDLQGNYGYTF. Here the CDR3 DNA reads TGTGCCAGCAGCCAAGATCTACAGGGCAACTATGGCTACACCTTC.